The sequence of this TCR beta chain was determined in a study of OX40 agonist ivuxolimab in advanced cancers. Study-wide results and caveats: Expanded clones were, on average, more numerous in CD8+ T cells than in CD4+. At 0.1 to 3.0 mg/kg and by week 6, clonal expansion occurred in CD4+ and CD8+ blood T cells.

Blood got drawn at baseline, again on cycle 4 day 1, and then on cycle 7 day 1. In regard to this clone: The antigen is undetermined.

Between the trimmed V and J ends, which lost 4 bases and 2 bases, there was a span of 6 bases. The CDR3 covers 11 residues. Germline CDR1 SQVTM, CDR2 ANQGSEA. The data were produced by immunoSEQ multiplex PCR, yet TCRdb's version contains in-frame clones alone and is incomplete. The sample records 30,000 or so clones, roughly 85% being singletons. The V and J genes are TRBV29-1 and TRBJ2-7; D gene ambiguous. This sequence was found in an adult with an advanced solid tumor such as melanoma, head and neck, liver or kidney cancer. The material was CD4+ or CD8+ T cells sorted from blood, obtained in a trial of the OX40 agonist ivuxolimab. This chain's CDR3 is CSVVLAYEQYF. The CDR3 DNA reads TGCAGCGTTGTTCTAGCCTACGAGCAGTACTTC.